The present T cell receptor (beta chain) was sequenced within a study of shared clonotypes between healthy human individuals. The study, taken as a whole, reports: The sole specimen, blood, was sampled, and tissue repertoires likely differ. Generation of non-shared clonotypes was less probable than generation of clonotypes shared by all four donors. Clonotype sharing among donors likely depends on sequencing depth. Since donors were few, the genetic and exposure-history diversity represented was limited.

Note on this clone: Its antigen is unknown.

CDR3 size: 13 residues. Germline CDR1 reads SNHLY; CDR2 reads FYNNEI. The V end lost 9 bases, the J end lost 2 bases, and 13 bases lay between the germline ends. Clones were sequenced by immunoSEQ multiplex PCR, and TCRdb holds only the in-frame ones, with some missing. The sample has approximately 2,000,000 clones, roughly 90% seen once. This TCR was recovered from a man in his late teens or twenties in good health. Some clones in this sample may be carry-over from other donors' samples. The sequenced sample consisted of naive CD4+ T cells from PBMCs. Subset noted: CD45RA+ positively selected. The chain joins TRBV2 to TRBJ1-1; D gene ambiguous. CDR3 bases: TGTGCCAGTCTCCTCGAGACCAACACTGAAGCTTTCTTT. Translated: CASLLETNTEAFF.